One sample yielded the 14 T cell receptor beta chains listed below, sequenced in a study of early T cells in non-severe SARS-CoV-2 infection. TCRdb analysed the 5' RACE reads with MiXCR anew, one entry per CDR3 protein. In the table there are about 45,000 distinct CDR3 sequences, roughly 11% of which are singletons. Sequenced input: whole blood. The receptors were gathered from an adult who was a healthcare worker with PCR-confirmed SARS-CoV-2 infection or an uninfected control (not recorded which).

This clonotype was seen repeatedly, ten times or more. The chain recombines TRBV19 with TRBJ2-7, with 9 positions matching TRBD1. The CDR3 runs 14 residues. Germline-derived CDR1 and CDR2 are LNHDA and SQIVND (reference sequence). Germline trimming cut 5 bases from V and 1 base from J; bases unmatched to any gene: 3. For the CDR3, the DNA is TGTGCCAGTAGTTGGGGACAGGGATCCTACGAGCAGTACTTC. As protein: CASSWGQGSYEQYF.

This clonotype has a count of ten or more. The chain is built from TRBV6-1 and TRBJ2-1, with 8 bases identical to TRBD2. J gave up 0 bases and V 4 bases, and 2 bases lay outside the gene matches. The germline gives CDR1 MNHNS, CDR2 SASEGT. This CDR3 has 15 amino acids. The CDR3 protein is CASSGLASSYNEQFF. The CDR3 DNA sequence: TGTGCCAGCAGTGGACTAGCGAGCTCCTACAATGAGCAGTTCTTC.

V gene TRBV29-1 combines with J gene TRBJ2-5, with 10 positions matching TRBD1. CDR3 length: 13 residues. V dropped 7 bases and J dropped 4; count of bases not matched to a gene: 6. Germline-derived CDR1 and CDR2 are SQVTM and ANQGSEA. In nucleotides, the CDR3 is TGCAGCGCCAGACAGGGGGCTAGAGAGACCCAGTACTTC. Amino acid sequence: CSARQGARETQYF. The complete variable domain, with remaining parts taken from reference TRBV29-1 and TRBJ2-5, reads SAVISQKPSRDICQRGTSLTIQCQVDSQVTMMFWYRQQPGQSLTLIATANQGSEATYESGFVIDKFPISRPNLTFSTLTVSNMSPEDSSIYLCSARQGARETQYFGPGTRLLVL.

This clonotype occurred many times. The genes are TRBV4-2 and TRBJ2-1; D unclear. Germline values: CDR1 LGHNA, CDR2 YNFKEQ. This CDR3 region has 13 residues. Trimming pared 2 bases from V and 8 bases from J, leaving 10 bases between. CDR3 sequence: CASSQQEWDEQFF. In DNA, the CDR3 is TGTGCCAGCAGCCAACAGGAGTGGGATGAGCAGTTCTTC.

This clonotype was counted many times. This chain joins TRBV2 and TRBJ2-2; 7 bases map to TRBD2. This CDR3 comprises 13 residues. From germline, CDR1 is SNHLY and CDR2 FYNNEI. V lost 5 bases, J lost 6 bases, and 3 bases stayed unmatched. The CDR3 loop reads CASSNGLAGELFF. Written as DNA, the CDR3 is TGTGCCAGCAGTAACGGACTAGCCGGGGAGCTGTTTTTT.

The rearrangement uses TRBV20-1 and TRBJ2-1, with 13 nucleotides matching TRBD2. Trimming took 5 bases from V and 5 from J; bases not matched to a gene: 9. The V gene's germline CDR1 is DFQATT and CDR2 SNEGSKA (reference sequence). This CDR3 has 16 amino acids. The CDR3 nucleotides are TGCAGTGCTGGGGCCTGGACTAGCGGGAGAAACAATGAGCAGTTCTTC. It yields the protein CSAGAWTSGRNNEQFF.

The J gene is TRBJ2-5, the V gene TRBV19; D gene uncertain. CDR3 size: 13 residues. Trimming cost V 4 bases and J 1 base, with 7 bases left between them. The V gene's germline CDR1 is LNHDA and CDR2 SQIVND (reference sequence). The CDR3 sequence is CASSKSAQETQYF. For the CDR3, the DNA is TGTGCCAGTAGTAAGTCCGCCCAAGAGACCCAGTACTTC.

Only a few counts were recorded for this clonotype. The V call is TRBV12-3 or TRBV12-4, the J call TRBJ2-2; D not resolved. V dropped 2 bases and J dropped 4 bases, with 17 bases sitting between them. The CDR3 totals 17 residues. The CDR3 protein is CASSLSSAATVTGELFF. The CDR3, as DNA: TGTGCCAGCAGTTTAAGTTCAGCCGCGACGGTCACCGGGGAGCTGTTTTTT.

This clonotype was counted between two and nine times. V and J are TRBV6-2 or TRBV6-3 and TRBJ2-5, with 10 nucleotides matching TRBD2. After removal of 5 bases from V and 9 bases from J, the junction contained 12 bases not matched to a gene. Germline CDR1 and CDR2: MNHEY and SVGEGT. The CDR3 is made up of 15 amino acids. The CDR3 sequence is CASSPTSGTAGAQYF. Written as DNA, the CDR3 is TGTGCCAGCAGTCCTACTAGCGGGACCGCCGGGGCCCAGTACTTC.

This clonotype has a handful of counts. The rearrangement uses TRBV28 and TRBJ1-2; D possibly corresponds to TRBD1 (5 bases). CDR3 length: 16 amino acids. V lost 5 bases and J 6 bases, leaving 22 bases between the germline ends. The germline V gene has CDR1 MDHEN and CDR2 SYDVKM. CDR3: CASSPRLGDGWNGYTF. CDR3 in DNA: TGTGCCAGCAGTCCCCGTTTAGGGGATGGATGGAATGGCTACACCTTC.

This clonotype has just a few counts. The chain carries TRBV12-3 or TRBV12-4 and TRBJ2-7; D is unresolved. The CDR3 runs 12 residues. Deletions cut 5 bases from V and 5 bases from J, with 10 bases between. The CDR3, as DNA: TGTGCCAGCAGTCCATCTTGGGACGAGCAGTACTTC. It encodes CASSPSWDEQYF.

This clonotype was detected a few times. The CDR3 loop is CATSRGGTGYGYTF. The CDR3 DNA is TGTGCCACCAGCAGAGGGGGAACAGGGTATGGCTACACCTTC. The V gene is TRBV15, the J gene TRBJ1-2; a possible D gene is TRBD1 (6 bases). Germline CDR1 is LNHNV and CDR2 is YYDKDF (reference sequence). This CDR3 region has 14 residues. Trimming pared 1 base from V and 5 bases from J, leaving 11 bases between.

This chain uses TRBV20-1 with TRBJ1-1; TRBD1 might be the D (6 bases). Deletions cut 1 base from V and 2 bases from J, with 8 bases between. CDR3 length: 13 amino acids. The germline gives CDR1 DFQATT, CDR2 SNEGSKA (reference sequence). CDR3 protein: CSARGDKNTEAFF. The CDR3 DNA is TGCAGTGCTAGAGGGGACAAAAACACTGAAGCTTTCTTT.

The genes are TRBV4-3 and TRBJ2-2; D is unresolved. V shed 3 bases and J shed 2 bases, with 7 bases lying between them. This CDR3 is 14 amino acids long. Germline V gives CDR1 LGHNA, CDR2 YSLEER. As DNA, the CDR3 is TGCGCCAGCAGCCACCTCGGTAACACCGGGGAGCTGTTTTTT. This translates into CASSHLGNTGELFF.